This TCR beta chain was documented in a study of OX40 agonist ivuxolimab in advanced cancers. To note about this clone: Its antigen remains unknown.

Study-level findings and limits: With doses of 0.1-3.0 mg/kg, partial responders showed among the lowest clonal expansion.

The protocol was immunoSEQ multiplex PCR, while the TCRdb copy is restricted to in-frame clones and leaves out a portion. Of about 45,000 clones in the sample, just under 95% are singletons; the top ten hold 11%. The input for sequencing was CD4+ or CD8+ T cells sorted from blood, taken in a trial of the OX40 agonist ivuxolimab. This receptor was taken from an adult with an advanced solid tumor such as melanoma, head and neck, liver or kidney cancer.

The CDR3 spells CASSQDSLERPHGTQYF. The CDR3 DNA reads TGCGCCAGCAGCCAAGATTCATTAGAGCGCCCACACGGTACGCAGTATTTT. This rearrangement joins TRBV4-3 to TRBJ2-3; D is uncertain. Trimming stripped 0 bases from V and 8 bases from J, with 21 bases between. This CDR3 region has 17 residues. CDR1 is LGHNA and CDR2 is YSLEER in the germline V gene.